A selection of T cell receptor beta chains follows, all from one sample in a study of cytomegalovirus exposure and HLA in healthy donors. Assay: immunoSEQ multiplex PCR; the TCRdb copy retains only in-frame clones and omits some. The sample holds about 210,000 clones, around 80% seen once. The specimen was PBMCs. These receptors were obtained from a man aged 35-49 years in good health and CMV-seropositive. The CDR3 runs from the conserved cysteine through the conserved F or W. Fields, in order: D gene, J gene, V gene, CDR3 protein. The D gene is left open where the match is weak.

D: NA
J: TRBJ1-2
V: TRBV7-3
CDR3: CASSPVRRGEGYTF

D: TRBD1
J: TRBJ2-3
V: TRBV29-1
CDR3: CSVGDSLRDTQYF

D: TRBD1
J: TRBJ2-7
V: TRBV6-1
CDR3: CASRGGAYEQYF

D: TRBD2
J: TRBJ2-5
V: TRBV27
CDR3: CASRSSGQETQYF

D: NA
J: TRBJ1-1
V: TRBV9
CDR3: CASSALTGNTEAFF

D: TRBD1
J: TRBJ1-1
V: TRBV19
CDR3: CASSGTGGNTEAFF

D: TRBD1
J: TRBJ1-1
V: TRBV6-5
CDR3: CASSPRDRQAFF

D: TRBD2
J: TRBJ2-5
V: TRBV5-1
CDR3: CASSLTGGSQETQYF

D: NA
J: TRBJ1-2
V: TRBV19
CDR3: CASSIGGSGGSYGYTF

D: NA
J: TRBJ2-1
V: TRBV11-2
CDR3: CASSLEGFKGYNEQFF

D: TRBD1
J: TRBJ1-2
V: TRBV6-5
CDR3: CASRPSARQGYGYTF

D: TRBD2
J: TRBJ2-2
V: TRBV9
CDR3: CASNPGLAGTNTGELFF

D: TRBD2
J: TRBJ2-3
V: TRBV9
CDR3: CASSAILAVGTDTQYF

D: TRBD1
J: TRBJ1-1
V: TRBV7-9
CDR3: CASRPDRGVTEAFF

D: TRBD1
J: TRBJ1-1
V: TRBV6-5
CDR3: CASSYSAGTGNTEAFF

D: TRBD2
J: TRBJ2-3
V: TRBV11-2
CDR3: CASSTSGKRDTQYF

D: TRBD1
J: TRBJ1-1
V: TRBV25-1
CDR3: CASSERQGPMNTEAFF

D: TRBD2
J: TRBJ2-5
V: TRBV25-1
CDR3: CASSGVAGVTETQYF

D: NA
J: TRBJ2-1
V: TRBV19
CDR3: CASSMVRGTYNEQFF

D: TRBD1
J: TRBJ2-3
V: TRBV6-1
CDR3: CASSEVPAGGLWDTQYF

D: NA
J: TRBJ2-2
V: TRBV5-4
CDR3: CASREGQSYTGELFF

D: NA
J: TRBJ2-7
V: TRBV4-1
CDR3: CASSQDVEEIYEQYF

D: NA
J: TRBJ1-3
V: TRBV6-1
CDR3: CASVVQGGGNTIYF

D: TRBD1
J: TRBJ2-5
V: TRBV5-1
CDR3: CASSPGQGLETQYF

D: NA
J: TRBJ2-5
V: TRBV9
CDR3: CASSPGAGAQETQYF

D: NA
J: TRBJ1-5
V: TRBV7-8
CDR3: CASSLRPGVNQPQHF

D: NA
J: TRBJ1-1
V: TRBV29-1
CDR3: CSVPPRGGAPGGTEAFF

D: TRBD1
J: TRBJ1-2
V: TRBV11-2
CDR3: CASSLGGQENYGYTF

D: NA
J: TRBJ2-6
V: TRBV7-9
CDR3: CASKGAGANVLTF

D: NA
J: TRBJ1-2
V: TRBV19
CDR3: CASSNLNGDGYTF

D: TRBD1
J: TRBJ1-5
V: TRBV2
CDR3: CASSTTGANQPQHF

D: NA
J: TRBJ1-5
V: TRBV18
CDR3: CASSPRGTNQPQHF

D: TRBD2
J: TRBJ2-1
V: TRBV2
CDR3: CASSGLAGVVDEQFF

D: NA
J: TRBJ1-1
V: TRBV9
CDR3: CASEATGLMNTEAFF

D: NA
J: TRBJ2-1
V: TRBV11-3
CDR3: CASSSSRDNYNEQFF

D: NA
J: TRBJ2-3
V: TRBV29-1
CDR3: CSVVAPNTQYF

D: TRBD1
J: TRBJ2-7
V: TRBV27
CDR3: CASSLGTATYEQYF

D: TRBD2
J: TRBJ2-1
V: TRBV19
CDR3: CASTIGLAGGLNEQFF

D: TRBD1
J: TRBJ1-2
V: TRBV5-4
CDR3: CASSLKGQGVANYGYTF

D: NA
J: TRBJ2-1
V: TRBV20-1
CDR3: CSATLAHEQFF

D: TRBD1
J: TRBJ2-3
V: TRBV19
CDR3: CASSMGTAIYTQYF

D: NA
J: TRBJ1-1
V: TRBV5-4
CDR3: CASSSFMGEVNTEAFF

D: NA
J: TRBJ2-7
V: TRBV7-9
CDR3: CASSFIGSYEQYF

D: TRBD2
J: TRBJ2-7
V: TRBV6-1
CDR3: CASSEPSGSYEQYF